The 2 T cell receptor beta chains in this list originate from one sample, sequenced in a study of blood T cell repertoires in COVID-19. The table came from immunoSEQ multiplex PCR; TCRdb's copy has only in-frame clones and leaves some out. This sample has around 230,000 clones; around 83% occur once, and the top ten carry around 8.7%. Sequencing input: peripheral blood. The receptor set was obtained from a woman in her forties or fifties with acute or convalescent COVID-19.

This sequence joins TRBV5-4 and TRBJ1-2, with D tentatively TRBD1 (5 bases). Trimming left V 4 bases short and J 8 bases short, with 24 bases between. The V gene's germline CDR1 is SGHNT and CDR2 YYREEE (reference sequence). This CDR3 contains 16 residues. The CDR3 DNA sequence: TGTGCCAGCAGCGCCTCGTCCGGGACTCTGATCGAGGGCTACACCTTC. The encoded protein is CASSASSGTLIEGYTF.

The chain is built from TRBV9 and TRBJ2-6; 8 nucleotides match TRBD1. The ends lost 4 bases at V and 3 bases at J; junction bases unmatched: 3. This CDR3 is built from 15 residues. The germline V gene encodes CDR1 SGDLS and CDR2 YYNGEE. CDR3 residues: CASSTGQGGANVLTF. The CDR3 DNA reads TGTGCCAGCAGCACTGGACAGGGTGGGGCCAACGTCCTGACTTTC.